This is a list of T cell receptor beta chains from one sample in a study of T cells expressing NK-cell markers. TCRdb re-called the 5' RACE reads and gives one entry per CDR3 protein, without DNA. The sample has 200,000 to 300,000 distinct CDR3 sequences. Sequences were obtained from blood T cells: a sorted CD56 or NKG2C T cell subset, CD4+ or CD8+ T cells, or bulk PBMC T cells (not recorded which). The receptor source for this set is a woman aged 18-70 years in good health. Both conserved end residues are part of each CDR3.

j_call,v_call,cdr3_length,cdr3_aa
TRBJ2-2,TRBV5-6,16,CASSYGTIENTGELFF
TRBJ1-2,TRBV3-1,14,CASSQAARDYGYTF
TRBJ1-1,TRBV27,15,CASSTAIRQGTEAFF
TRBJ2-3,TRBV4-3,17,CASSQDPLGGKADTQYF
TRBJ2-5,TRBV12-3/TRBV12-4,15,CASSLVAQGKETQYF
TRBJ2-7,TRBV4-3,16,CASSQDSPGRDYEQYF
TRBJ2-6,TRBV25-1,18,CASSGAGGILSGANVLTF
TRBJ2-3,TRBV20-1,14,CSASPGNQLDTQYF
TRBJ1-1,TRBV20-1,14,CSAGVQGRNTEAFF
TRBJ1-1,TRBV6-1,15,CASSPPGRLNTEAFF
TRBJ1-4,TRBV11-2,15,CASSTGTANNEKLFF